This T cell receptor (delta chain) was recorded in a study of γδ T cells in repeated Plasmodium falciparum infection. Findings and caveats of the study: Compared with Australian children, Malian Vdelta2-negative repertoires seemed more clonal, less diverse, less shared.

Bulk repertoires came from Vgamma9/Vdelta2+ or Vdelta2-negative gammadelta T cells flow-sorted from PBMC. The sample holds many counts of this clone. Its specificity is not known. This probably arose from a read error, given a far larger clone one base away. Other DNA sequences within the sample encode an identical CDR3. TCRdb reapplied CATT to the multiplex PCR reads. The sample includes under 65,000 delta-chain clones, about 1.5% of them seen just once. Germline CDR1 reads TSWWSYY; CDR2 reads QGS. The CDR3 has 21 amino acids. V is TRDV1 and J is TRDJ1; possible D gene TRDD3, 5 bases. Sequenced input: gamma-delta T cells from blood. This TCR was recovered from a pool of human donors (malaria-infected and uninfected, not separated). This CDR3 is CALGELAVAGSSRWYTDKLIF. Written as DNA, the CDR3 is TGTGCTCTTGGGGAACTGGCGGTGGCGGGATCCTCAAGGTGGTACACCGATAAGCTCATCTTT.